This TCR beta chain comes out of a study of blood T cell repertoires in COVID-19. Study as a whole: Sources were T cells, B-cell-depleted T cells, or PBMCs; the material itself was cDNA or gDNA.

Per the authors' pipeline: Quantification of nucleated cells was approximated via reference gene primer amplification. Profiled with immunoSEQ multiplex PCR; TCRdb holds only in-frame clones, not every one. That table is the source of V, J and clone size, and D and trimming were worked out from the DNA. The data contain 250,000 to 350,000 clones, 84% of them singletons. Seattle participants joined during active infection and were tracked over time. The specimen was peripheral blood. The source of this sequence is a person aged 70 to 80 with COVID-19, enrolled during active disease.

CDR3 in DNA: TGTGCCAGCAGCAAAGTGGGGGCCGAATGGGAGTATCGAGAGAATAACTCTGGGGCCAACGTCCTGACTTTC. This codes for CASSKVGAEWEYRENNSGANVLTF. This sequence joins TRBV21-1 and TRBJ2-6; the listed D gene, TRBD1, was not tested against the DNA. TRBV21-1 is listed as a pseudogene. This CDR3 is built from 24 residues.